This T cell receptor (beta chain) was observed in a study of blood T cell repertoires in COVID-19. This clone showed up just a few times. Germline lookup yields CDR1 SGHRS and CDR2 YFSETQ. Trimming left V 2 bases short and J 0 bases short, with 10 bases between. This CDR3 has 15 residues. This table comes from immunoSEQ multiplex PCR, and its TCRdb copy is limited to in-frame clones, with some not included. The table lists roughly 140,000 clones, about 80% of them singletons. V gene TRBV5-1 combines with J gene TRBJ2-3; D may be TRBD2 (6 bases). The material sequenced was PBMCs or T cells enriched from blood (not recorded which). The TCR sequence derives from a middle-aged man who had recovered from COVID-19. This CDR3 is CASSFIGLSTDTQYF. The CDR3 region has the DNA TGCGCCAGCAGCTTCATCGGACTAAGCACAGATACGCAGTATTTT.